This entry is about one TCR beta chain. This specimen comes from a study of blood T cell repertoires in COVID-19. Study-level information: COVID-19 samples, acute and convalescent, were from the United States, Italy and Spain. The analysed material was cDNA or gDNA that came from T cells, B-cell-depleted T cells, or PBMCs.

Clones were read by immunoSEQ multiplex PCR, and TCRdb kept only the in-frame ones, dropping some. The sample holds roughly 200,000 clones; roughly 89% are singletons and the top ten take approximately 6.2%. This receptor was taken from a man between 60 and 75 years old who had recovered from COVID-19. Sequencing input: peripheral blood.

The CDR3 bases are TGTGCCAGCAGTGTAGCGGAGACGAAAGAGACCCAGTACTTC. Amino acids: CASSVAETKETQYF. J is TRBJ2-5 and V is TRBV2, with D maybe TRBD2 (6 bases). V shed 4 bases and J shed 3 bases, with 12 bases lying between them. Germline loops: CDR1 SNHLY, CDR2 FYNNEI. The CDR3 is made up of 14 amino acids.